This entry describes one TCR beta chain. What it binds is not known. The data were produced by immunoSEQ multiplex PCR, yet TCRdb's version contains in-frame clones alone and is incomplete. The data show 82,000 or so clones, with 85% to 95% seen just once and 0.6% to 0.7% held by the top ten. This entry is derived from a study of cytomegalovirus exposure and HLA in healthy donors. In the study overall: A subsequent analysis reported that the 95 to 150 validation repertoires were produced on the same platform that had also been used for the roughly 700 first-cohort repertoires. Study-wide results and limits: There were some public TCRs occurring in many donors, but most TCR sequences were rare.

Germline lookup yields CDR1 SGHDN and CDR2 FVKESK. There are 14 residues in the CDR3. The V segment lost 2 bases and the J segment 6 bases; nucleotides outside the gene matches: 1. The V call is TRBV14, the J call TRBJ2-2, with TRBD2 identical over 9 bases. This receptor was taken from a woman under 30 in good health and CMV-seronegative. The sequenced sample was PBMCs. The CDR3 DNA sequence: TGTGCCAGCAGCCAATGGACTAGCGCCGGGGAGCTGTTTTTT. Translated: CASSQWTSAGELFF.